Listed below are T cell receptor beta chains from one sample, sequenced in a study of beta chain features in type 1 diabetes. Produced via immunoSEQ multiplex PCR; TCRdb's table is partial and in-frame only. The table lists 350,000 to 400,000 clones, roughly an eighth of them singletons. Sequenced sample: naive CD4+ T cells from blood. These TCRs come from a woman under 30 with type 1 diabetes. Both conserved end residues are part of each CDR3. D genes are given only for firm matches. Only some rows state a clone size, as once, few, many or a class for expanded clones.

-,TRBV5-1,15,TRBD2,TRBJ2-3,CASSLFSGGADTQYF,TGCGCCAGCAGCTTGTTTAGCGGGGGAGCAGATACGCAGTATTTT
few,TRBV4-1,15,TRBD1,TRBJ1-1,CASSQNRGLNTEAFF,TGCGCCAGCAGCCAAAACAGGGGGTTAAACACTGAAGCTTTCTTT
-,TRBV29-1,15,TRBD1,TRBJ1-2,CSATGTGGSNYGYTF,TGCAGTGCGACCGGGACAGGGGGATCTAACTATGGCTACACCTTC
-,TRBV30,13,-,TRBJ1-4,CACPAGDWGKLFF,TGTGCCTGCCCGGCGGGGGATTGGGGGAAACTGTTTTTT
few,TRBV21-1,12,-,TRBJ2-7,CASRAVRYEQYF,TGTGCCAGCAGGGCGGTTCGCTACGAGCAGTACTTC
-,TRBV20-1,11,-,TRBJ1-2,CSAQRGWDLTF,TGCAGTGCCCAACGAGGGTGGGATCTCACCTTC
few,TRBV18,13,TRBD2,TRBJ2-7,CASSLSSGDEQYF,TGTGCCAGCTCATTGTCGAGCGGGGACGAGCAGTACTTC
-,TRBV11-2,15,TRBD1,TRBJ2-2,CASSLRTGPTGELFF,TGTGCCAGCAGCTTACGGACAGGGCCCACCGGGGAGCTGTTTTTT
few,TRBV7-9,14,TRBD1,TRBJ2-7,CASSTRTGGYEQYF,TGTGCCAGCAGCACCAGGACAGGGGGTTACGAGCAGTACTTC
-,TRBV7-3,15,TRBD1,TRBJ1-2,CASGGRTGGDYGYTF,TGTGCCAGCGGGGGGAGAACAGGGGGCGACTATGGCTACACCTTC
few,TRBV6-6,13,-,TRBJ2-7,CASSYSRVYEQYF,TGTGCCAGCAGTTACTCTAGAGTCTACGAGCAGTACTTC
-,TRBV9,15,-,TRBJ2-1,CASSPGAPSYNEQFF,TGTGCCAGCAGCCCCGGTGCCCCCTCCTACAATGAGCAGTTCTTC
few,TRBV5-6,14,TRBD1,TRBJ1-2,CATGQDRRDYGYTF,TGTGCCACAGGACAGGACCGTAGAGACTATGGCTACACCTTC
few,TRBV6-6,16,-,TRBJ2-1,CASSPNPGTSYNEQFF,TGTGCCAGCAGCCCCAACCCGGGGACATCCTACAATGAGCAGTTCTTC
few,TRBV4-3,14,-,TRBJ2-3,CASSQESLADTQYF,TGCGCCAGCAGCCAAGAGTCTCTAGCAGATACGCAGTATTTT
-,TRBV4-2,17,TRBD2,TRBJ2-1,CASSQDWGGLAYNEQFF,TGTGCCAGCAGCCAAGATTGGGGCGGACTAGCTTACAATGAGCAGTTCTTC
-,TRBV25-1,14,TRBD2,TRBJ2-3,CASSREGGTDTQYF,TGTGCCAGCAGCAGGGAGGGTGGCACAGATACGCAGTATTTT
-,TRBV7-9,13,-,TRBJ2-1,CASLSWTANEQFF,TGTGCCAGCCTTAGTTGGACAGCCAATGAGCAGTTCTTC
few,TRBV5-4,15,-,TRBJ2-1,CASRSGLSEYNEQFF,TGTGCCAGCAGATCGGGACTCTCCGAATACAATGAGCAGTTCTTC
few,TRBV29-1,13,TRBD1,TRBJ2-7,CSATGTGSYEQYF,TGCAGCGCCACCGGGACAGGGTCCTACGAGCAGTACTTC
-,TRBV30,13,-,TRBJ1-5,CAWSSTGNQPQHF,TGTGCCTGGAGTTCGACGGGTAATCAGCCCCAGCATTTT
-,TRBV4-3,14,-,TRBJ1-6,CASSHPSRESPLHF,TGCGCCAGCAGCCATCCAAGCCGGGAATCACCCCTCCACTTT
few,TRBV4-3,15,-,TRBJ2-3,CASSQDRGTTDTQYF,TGCGCCAGCAGCCAAGATAGGGGGACCACAGATACGCAGTATTTT
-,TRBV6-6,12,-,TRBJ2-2,CASSPNTGELFF,TGTGCCAGCAGCCCAAACACCGGGGAGCTGTTTTTT
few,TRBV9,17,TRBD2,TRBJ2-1,CASSVISGGAGISEQFF,TGTGCCAGCAGCGTAATTAGCGGGGGAGCCGGTATCAGCGAGCAGTTCTTC
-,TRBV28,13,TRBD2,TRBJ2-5,CASRTSGQETQYF,TGTGCCAGCAGAACTAGCGGCCAAGAGACCCAGTACTTC
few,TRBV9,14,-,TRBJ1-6,CASSVGGSYSPLHF,TGTGCCAGCAGCGTAGGTGGCAGTTATTCACCCCTCCACTTT
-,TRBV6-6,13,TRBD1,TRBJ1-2,CASSSDRDIGYTF,TGTGCCAGCAGTTCCGACAGGGATATTGGCTACACCTTC